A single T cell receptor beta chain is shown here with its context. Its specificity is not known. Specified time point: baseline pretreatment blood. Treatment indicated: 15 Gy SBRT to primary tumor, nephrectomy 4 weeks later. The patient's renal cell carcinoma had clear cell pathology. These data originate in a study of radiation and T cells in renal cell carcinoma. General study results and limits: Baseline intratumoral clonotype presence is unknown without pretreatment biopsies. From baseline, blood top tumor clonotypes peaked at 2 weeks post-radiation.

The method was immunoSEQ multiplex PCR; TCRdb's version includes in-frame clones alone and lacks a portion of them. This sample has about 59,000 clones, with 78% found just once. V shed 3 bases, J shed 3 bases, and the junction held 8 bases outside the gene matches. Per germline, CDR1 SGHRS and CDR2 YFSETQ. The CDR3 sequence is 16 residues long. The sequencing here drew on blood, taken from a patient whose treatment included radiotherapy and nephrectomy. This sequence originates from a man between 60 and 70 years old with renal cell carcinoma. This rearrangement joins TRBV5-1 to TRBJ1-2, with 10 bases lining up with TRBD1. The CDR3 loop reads CASSWTWTGGDYGYTF. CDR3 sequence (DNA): TGCGCCAGCAGCTGGACCTGGACAGGGGGGGACTATGGCTACACCTTC.